This T cell receptor beta chain is drawn from a study of cytomegalovirus exposure and HLA in healthy donors. Study observations and caveats: HLA allele associations emerged for about 16,000 TCR beta sequences in a later analysis, at 0.05 false discovery rate. Researchers left out some V segments, among them TRBV6-2 and TRBV6-3, as indistinguishable.

Trimming removed 5 bases from V and 5 bases from J, with 10 bases in between. The CDR3 contains 13 residues. Germline V lookup: CDR1 MDHEN, CDR2 SYDVKM. The PCR employed 60 Vbeta primers together with 13 Jbeta primers. The repertoire was sequenced with immunoSEQ multiplex PCR; TCRdb's copy has only in-frame clones and lacks some. The profile shows about 190,000 clones, just under 75% of them singletons. About this clone itself: Antigen unknown.

This receptor was identified in a woman in her 30s in good health and CMV-seropositive. This sequence joins TRBV28 and TRBJ1-5; TRBD1 might be the D (6 bases). The sequencing sample was made of PBMCs. CDR3 coding DNA: TGTGCCAGCAGTCCTTACAGGGATCAGCCCCAGCATTTT. It specifies CASSPYRDQPQHF.